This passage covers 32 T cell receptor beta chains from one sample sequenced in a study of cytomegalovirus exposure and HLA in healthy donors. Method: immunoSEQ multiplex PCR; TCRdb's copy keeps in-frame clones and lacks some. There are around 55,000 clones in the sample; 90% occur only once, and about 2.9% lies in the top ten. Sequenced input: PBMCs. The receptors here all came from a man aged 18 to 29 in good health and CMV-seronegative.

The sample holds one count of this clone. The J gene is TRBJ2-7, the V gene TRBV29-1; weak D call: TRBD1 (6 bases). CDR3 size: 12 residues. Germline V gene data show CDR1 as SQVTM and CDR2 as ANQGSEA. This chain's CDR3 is CLGKGVENGQYF. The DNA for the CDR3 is TGCCTCGGGAAGGGGGTAGAAAATGGGCAGTACTTC.

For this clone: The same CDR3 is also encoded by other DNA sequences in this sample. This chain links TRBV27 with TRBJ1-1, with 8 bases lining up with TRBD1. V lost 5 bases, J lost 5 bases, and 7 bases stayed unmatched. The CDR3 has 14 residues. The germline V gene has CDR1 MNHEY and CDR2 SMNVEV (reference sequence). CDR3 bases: TGTGCCAGCAGTCTACAGGGGGTTGGAACTGAAGCTTTCTTT. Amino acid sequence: CASSLQGVGTEAFF.

Here the CDR3 reads CASSLTTSGSHNEQFF. CDR3 nucleotide sequence: TGTGCCAGCAGTTTAACGACTAGCGGGAGCCACAATGAGCAGTTCTTC. The chain links TRBV28 to TRBJ2-1; 12 bases match TRBD2. The ends lost 2 bases at V and 5 bases at J; junction bases unmatched: 4. There are 16 residues in the CDR3. Germline CDR1 and CDR2: MDHEN and SYDVKM.

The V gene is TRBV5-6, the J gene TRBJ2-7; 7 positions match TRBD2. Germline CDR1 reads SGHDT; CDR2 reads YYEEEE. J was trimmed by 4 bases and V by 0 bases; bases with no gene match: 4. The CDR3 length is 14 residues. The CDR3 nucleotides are TGTGCCAGCAGCTTGGGGGAGGGAGGGTACGAGCAGTACTTC. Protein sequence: CASSLGEGGYEQYF.

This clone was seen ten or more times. CDR3 in amino acids: CASSLSTGNHEQYF. The CDR3 nucleotides are TGTGCCAGCAGTTTATCCACAGGGAACCACGAGCAGTACTTC. The V and J genes are TRBV28 and TRBJ2-7, with D tentatively TRBD1 (6 bases). Germline V lookup: CDR1 MDHEN, CDR2 SYDVKM. CDR3 length: 14 residues. The V and J ends lost 1 base and 5 bases respectively, with 12 bases between them.

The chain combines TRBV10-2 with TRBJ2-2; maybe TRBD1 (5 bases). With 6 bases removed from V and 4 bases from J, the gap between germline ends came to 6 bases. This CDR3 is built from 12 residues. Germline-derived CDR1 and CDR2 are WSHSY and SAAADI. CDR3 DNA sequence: TGCGCCAGCAGGCAGGGCACCGGGGAGCTGTTTTTT. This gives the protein CASRQGTGELFF.

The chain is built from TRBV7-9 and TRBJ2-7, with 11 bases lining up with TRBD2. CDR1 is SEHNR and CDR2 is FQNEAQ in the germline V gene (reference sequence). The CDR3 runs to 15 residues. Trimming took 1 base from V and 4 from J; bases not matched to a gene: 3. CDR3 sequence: CASSLVTSGRYEQYF. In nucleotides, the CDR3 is TGTGCCAGCAGCTTAGTTACTAGCGGGAGATACGAGCAGTACTTC.

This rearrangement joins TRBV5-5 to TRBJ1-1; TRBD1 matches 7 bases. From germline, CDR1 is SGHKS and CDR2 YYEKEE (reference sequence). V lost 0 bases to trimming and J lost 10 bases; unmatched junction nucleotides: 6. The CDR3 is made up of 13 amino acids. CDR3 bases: TGTGCCAGCAGCTTGGACTTAGGGGGCTCAGCTTTCTTT. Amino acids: CASSLDLGGSAFF. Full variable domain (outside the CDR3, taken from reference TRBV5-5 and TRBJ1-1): DAGVTQSPTHLIKTRGQQVTLRCSPISGHKSVSWYQQVLGQGPQFIFQYYEKEERGRGNFPDRFSARQFPNYSSELNVNALLLGDSALYLCASSLDLGGSAFFGQGTRLTVV.

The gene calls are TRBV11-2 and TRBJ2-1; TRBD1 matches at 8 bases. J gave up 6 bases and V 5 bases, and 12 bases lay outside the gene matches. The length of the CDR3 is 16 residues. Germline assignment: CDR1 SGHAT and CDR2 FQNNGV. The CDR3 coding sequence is TGTGCCAGCAGCCATGAGGACAGGGAGGAGGGCAATGAGCAGTTCTTC. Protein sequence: CASSHEDREEGNEQFF.

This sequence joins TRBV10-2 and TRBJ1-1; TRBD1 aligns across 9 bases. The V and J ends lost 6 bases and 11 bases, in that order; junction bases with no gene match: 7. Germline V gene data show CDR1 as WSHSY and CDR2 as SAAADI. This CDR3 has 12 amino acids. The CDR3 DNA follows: TGCGCCAGCAGATTTACAGGGGGCACGGCTTTCTTT. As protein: CASRFTGGTAFF.

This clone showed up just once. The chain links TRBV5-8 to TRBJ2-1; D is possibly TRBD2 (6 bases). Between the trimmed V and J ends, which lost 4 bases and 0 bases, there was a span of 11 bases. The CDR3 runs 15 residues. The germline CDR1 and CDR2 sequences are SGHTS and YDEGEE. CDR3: CASSRGRSSYNEQFF. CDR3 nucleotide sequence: TGTGCCAGCAGCCGAGGGAGGAGCTCCTACAATGAGCAGTTCTTC.

CDR3 in amino acids: CASSRQGAPYEQYF. CDR3 bases: TGTGCCAGCAGTAGACAGGGGGCGCCTTACGAGCAGTACTTC. V is TRBV6-5 and J is TRBJ2-7; 10 bases fit TRBD1. The CDR3 is made up of 14 amino acids. The germline gives CDR1 MNHEY, CDR2 SVGAGI. The V gene end was trimmed by 5 bases and the J gene end by 4 bases; junction bases not matched to a gene: 5.

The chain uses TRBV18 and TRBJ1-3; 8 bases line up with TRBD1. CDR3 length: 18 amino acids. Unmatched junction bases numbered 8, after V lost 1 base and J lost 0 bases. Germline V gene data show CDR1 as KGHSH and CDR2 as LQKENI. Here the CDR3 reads CASSPQRQGLNSGNTIYF. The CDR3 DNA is TGTGCCAGCTCACCACAGAGACAGGGGTTAAACTCTGGAAACACCATATATTTT.

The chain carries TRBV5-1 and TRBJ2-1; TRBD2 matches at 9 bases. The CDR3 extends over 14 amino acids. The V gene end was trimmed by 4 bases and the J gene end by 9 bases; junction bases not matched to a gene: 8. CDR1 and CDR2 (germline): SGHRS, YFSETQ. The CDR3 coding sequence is TGCGCCAGCAGCCATAGCGGGAGTAAGGCTGAGCAGTTCTTC. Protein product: CASSHSGSKAEQFF.

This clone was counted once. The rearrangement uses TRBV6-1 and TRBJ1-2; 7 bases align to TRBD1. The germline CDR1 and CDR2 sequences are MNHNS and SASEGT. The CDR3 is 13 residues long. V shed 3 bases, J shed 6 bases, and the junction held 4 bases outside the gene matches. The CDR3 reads CASSDRGGDGYTF. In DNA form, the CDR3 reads TGTGCCAGCAGTGACCGAGGGGGCGATGGCTACACCTTC.

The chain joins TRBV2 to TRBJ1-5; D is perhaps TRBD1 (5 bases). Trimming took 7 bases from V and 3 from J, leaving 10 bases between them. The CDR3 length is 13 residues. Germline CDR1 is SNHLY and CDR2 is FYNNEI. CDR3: CASMRQLNQPQHF. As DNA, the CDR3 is TGTGCCAGCATGAGACAGCTCAATCAGCCCCAGCATTTT. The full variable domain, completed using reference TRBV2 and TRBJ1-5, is EPEVTQTPSHQVTQMGQEVILRCVPISNHLYFYWYRQILGQKVEFLVSFYNNEISEKSEIFDDQFSVERPDGSNFTLKIRSTKLEDSAMYFCASMRQLNQPQHFGDGTRLSIL.

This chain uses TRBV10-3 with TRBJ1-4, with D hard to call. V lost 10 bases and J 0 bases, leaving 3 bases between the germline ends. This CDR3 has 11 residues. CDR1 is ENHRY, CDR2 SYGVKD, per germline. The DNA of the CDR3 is TGTGCCACTGCAACTAATGAAAAACTGTTTTTT. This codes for CATATNEKLFF.

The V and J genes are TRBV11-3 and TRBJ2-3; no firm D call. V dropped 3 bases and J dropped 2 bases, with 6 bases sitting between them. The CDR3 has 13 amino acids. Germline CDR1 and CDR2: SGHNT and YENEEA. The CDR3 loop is CASSFDSTDTQYF. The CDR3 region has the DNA TGTGCCAGCAGCTTTGACTCCACAGATACGCAGTATTTT.

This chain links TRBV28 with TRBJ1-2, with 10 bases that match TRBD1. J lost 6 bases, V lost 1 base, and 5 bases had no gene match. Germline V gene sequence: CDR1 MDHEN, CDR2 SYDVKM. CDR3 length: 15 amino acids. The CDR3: CASSLSLGTGDGYTF. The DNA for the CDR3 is TGTGCCAGCAGTTTATCGCTTGGGACAGGGGATGGCTACACCTTC.

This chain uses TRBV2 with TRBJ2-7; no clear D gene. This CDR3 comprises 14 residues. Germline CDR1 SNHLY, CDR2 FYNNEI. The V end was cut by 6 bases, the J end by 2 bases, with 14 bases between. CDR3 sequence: CASRAASSPYEQYF. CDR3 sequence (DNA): TGTGCCAGCAGGGCGGCTAGTTCCCCCTACGAGCAGTACTTC.

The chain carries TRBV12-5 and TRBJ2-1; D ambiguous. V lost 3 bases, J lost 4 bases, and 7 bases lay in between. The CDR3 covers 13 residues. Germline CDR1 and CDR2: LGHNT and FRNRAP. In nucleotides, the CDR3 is TGTGCTAGTGGTTTTTACGGTTACAATGAGCAGTTCTTC. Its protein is CASGFYGYNEQFF.

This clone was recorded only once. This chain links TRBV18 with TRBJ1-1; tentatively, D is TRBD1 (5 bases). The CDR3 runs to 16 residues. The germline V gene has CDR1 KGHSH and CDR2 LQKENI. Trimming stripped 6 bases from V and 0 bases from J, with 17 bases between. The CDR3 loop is CASSPGWGGLNTEAFF. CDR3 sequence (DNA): TGTGCCAGCTCCCCCGGTTGGGGGGGGTTGAACACTGAAGCTTTCTTT.

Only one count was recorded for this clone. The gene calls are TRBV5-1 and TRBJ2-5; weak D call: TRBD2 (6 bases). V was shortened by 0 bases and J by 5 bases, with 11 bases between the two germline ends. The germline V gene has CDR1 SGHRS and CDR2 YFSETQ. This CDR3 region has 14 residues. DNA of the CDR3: TGCGCCAGCAGCTTGGCCAACCGGGAGGAGACCCAGTACTTC. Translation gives CASSLANREETQYF.

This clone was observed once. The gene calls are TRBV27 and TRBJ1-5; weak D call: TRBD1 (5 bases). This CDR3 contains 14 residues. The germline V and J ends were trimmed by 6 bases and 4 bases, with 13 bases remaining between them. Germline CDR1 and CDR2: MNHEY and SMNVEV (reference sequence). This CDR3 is CASSQHPGNQPQHF. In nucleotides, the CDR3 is TGTGCCAGCAGCCAACACCCAGGGAATCAGCCCCAGCATTTT.

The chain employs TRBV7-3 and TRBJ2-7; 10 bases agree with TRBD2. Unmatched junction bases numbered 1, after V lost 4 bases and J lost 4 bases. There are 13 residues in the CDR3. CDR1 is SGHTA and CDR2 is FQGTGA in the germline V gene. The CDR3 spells CASSSSGSYEQYF. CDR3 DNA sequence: TGTGCCAGCAGCTCTAGCGGGAGTTACGAGCAGTACTTC.

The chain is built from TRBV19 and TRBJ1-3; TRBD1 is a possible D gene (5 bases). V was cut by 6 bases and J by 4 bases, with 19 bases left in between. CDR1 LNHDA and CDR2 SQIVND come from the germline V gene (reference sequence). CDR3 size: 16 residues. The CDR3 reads CASSPQAGRAGNTIYF. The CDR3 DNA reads TGTGCCAGTAGCCCACAGGCCGGACGCGCGGGAAACACCATATATTTT.

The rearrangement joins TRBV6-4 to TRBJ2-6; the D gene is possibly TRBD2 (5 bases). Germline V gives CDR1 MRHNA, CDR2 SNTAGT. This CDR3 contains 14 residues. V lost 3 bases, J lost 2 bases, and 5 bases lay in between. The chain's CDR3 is CASSEGAGANVLTF. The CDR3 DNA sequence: TGTGCCAGCAGTGAGGGAGCTGGGGCCAACGTCCTGACTTTC.

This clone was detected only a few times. The CDR3 region is CSAHTAYEQYF. In nucleotides, the CDR3 is TGCAGTGCGCATACAGCCTACGAGCAGTACTTC. The chain uses TRBV20-1 and TRBJ2-7; the D is unclear. Germline values: CDR1 DFQATT, CDR2 SNEGSKA (reference sequence). Trimming left V 6 bases short and J 2 bases short, with 8 bases between. The CDR3 is 11 amino acids.

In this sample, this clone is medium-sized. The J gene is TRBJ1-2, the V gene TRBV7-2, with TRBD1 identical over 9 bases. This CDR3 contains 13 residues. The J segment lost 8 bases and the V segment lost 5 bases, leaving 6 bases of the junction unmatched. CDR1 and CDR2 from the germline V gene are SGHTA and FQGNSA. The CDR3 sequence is CASSPGTGSGYTF. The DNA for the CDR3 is TGTGCCAGCAGCCCTGGGACAGGGTCCGGCTACACCTTC.

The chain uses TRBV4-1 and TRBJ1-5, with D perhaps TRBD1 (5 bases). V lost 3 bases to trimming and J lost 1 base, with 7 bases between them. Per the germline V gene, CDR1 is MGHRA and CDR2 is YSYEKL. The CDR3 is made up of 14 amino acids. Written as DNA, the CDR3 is TGCGCCAGCAGCCAGGGGGGGAGCAATCAGCCCCAGCATTTT. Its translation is CASSQGGSNQPQHF.

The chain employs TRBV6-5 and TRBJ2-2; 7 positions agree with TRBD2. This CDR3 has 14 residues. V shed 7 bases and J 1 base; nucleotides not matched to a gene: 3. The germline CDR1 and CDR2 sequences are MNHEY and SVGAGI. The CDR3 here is CASTRGGNTGELFF. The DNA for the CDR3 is TGTGCCAGCACCCGCGGGGGGAACACCGGGGAGCTGTTTTTT.

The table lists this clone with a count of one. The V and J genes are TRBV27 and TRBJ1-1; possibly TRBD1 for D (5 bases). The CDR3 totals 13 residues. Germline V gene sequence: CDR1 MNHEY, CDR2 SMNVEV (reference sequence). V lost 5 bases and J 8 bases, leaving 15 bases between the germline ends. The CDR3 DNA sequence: TGTGCCAGCAGTCTCCTCAAGGGGTCGGAAGCTTTCTTT. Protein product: CASSLLKGSEAFF.